This T cell receptor (beta chain) appears in the sequencing data of a study of T-cell reconstitution after alpha-beta-depleted transplantation in children. This CDR3 is built from 14 residues. CDR1 and CDR2 (germline): SQVTM, ANQGSEA. Germline trimming cut 5 bases from V and 7 bases from J; bases unmatched to any gene: 11. Unique molecular identifiers were incorporated during preparation of the TCRbeta library. TCRdb itself ran the PCR reads through MiXCR, one entry per CDR3 protein. The sample holds about 540,000 distinct CDR3 sequences, about 16% seen once. The chain employs TRBV29-1 and TRBJ2-1; 7 nucleotides line up with TRBD1. This sample comprised PBMCs from the stem cell graft donor, obtained from the stem cell graft. The source is a human donor who donated a stem cell graft to a child with acute lymphoblastic leukemia. The CDR3 is CSVKGAALSNEQFF. CDR3 DNA: TGCAGCGTTAAGGGGGCAGCTTTGTCGAATGAGCAGTTCTTC.